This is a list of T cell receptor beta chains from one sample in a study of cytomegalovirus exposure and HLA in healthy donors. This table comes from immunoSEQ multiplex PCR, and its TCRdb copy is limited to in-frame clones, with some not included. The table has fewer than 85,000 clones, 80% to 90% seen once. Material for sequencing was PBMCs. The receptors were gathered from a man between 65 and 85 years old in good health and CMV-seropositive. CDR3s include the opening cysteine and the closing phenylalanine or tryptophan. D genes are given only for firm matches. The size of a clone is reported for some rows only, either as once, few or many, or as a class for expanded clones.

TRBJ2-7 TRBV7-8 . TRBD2 TGTGCCAGCAGGTCCGGACTAGCGGGGGTACGCAGCCTCCCCGAGCAGTACTTC CASRSGLAGVRSLPEQYF
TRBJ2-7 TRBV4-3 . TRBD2 TGCGCCAGCAGCCAGCTCAGCGGGGAGCATTTGAACGAGCAGTACTTC CASSQLSGEHLNEQYF
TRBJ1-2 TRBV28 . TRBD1 TGTGCCAGCAGTTCCCCGGACAGGGGGTATGGCTACACCTTC CASSSPDRGYGYTF
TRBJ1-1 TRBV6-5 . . TGTGCCAGCAACTCGGACAGATGGGGCACTGAAGCTTTCTTT CASNSDRWGTEAFF
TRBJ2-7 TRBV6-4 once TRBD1 TGTGCCAGCAGTGACTCCGACAGGGCCTACGAGCAGTACTTC CASSDSDRAYEQYF
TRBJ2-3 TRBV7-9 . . TGTGCCAGCAGCTTTCCGGGGACAGATACGCAGTATTTT CASSFPGTDTQYF
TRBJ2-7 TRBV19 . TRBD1 TGTGCCAGTAGTATACCACAGGGGGCACACGAGCAGTACTTC CASSIPQGAHEQYF
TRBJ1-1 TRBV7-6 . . TGTGCCAGCAGCTTAGCTGGGGCAGGGAATGAAGCTTTCTTT CASSLAGAGNEAFF
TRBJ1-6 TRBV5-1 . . TGCGCCAGCAACCTCGGCGGACACTCCTATAATTCACCCCTCCACTTT CASNLGGHSYNSPLHF
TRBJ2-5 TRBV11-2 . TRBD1 TGTGCCAGCAGCCAGGGACAGGGGGCTTGGGAGACCCAGTACTTC CASSQGQGAWETQYF
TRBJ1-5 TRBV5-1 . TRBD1 TGCGCCAGCGCCACAACGACAGGGGGCAATCAGCCCCAGCATTTT CASATTTGGNQPQHF
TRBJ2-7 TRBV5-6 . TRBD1 TGTGCCAGCAACTACGGGGACAGGAGCTCCTACGAGCAGTACTTC CASNYGDRSSYEQYF
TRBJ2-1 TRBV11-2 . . TGTGCCAGCACCCCAGGGGGGTTCTACAATGAGCAGTTCTTC CASTPGGFYNEQFF
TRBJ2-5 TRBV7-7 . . TGTGCCAGCAGCTCCTCAGAGGCCGGGAAGACCCAGTACTTC CASSSSEAGKTQYF
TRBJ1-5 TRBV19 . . TGTGCCAGTAGTATCCTACAGGTTACTAGCAATCAGCCCCAGCATTTT CASSILQVTSNQPQHF
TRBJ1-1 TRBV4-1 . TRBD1 TGCGCCAGCAGCCCGGGACAGGGACCGAACACTGAAGCTTTCTTT CASSPGQGPNTEAFF
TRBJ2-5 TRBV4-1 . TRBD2 TGCGCCAGCAGCCAAGCGCTAGCGGGGGGTAGTAGTGTTCTGGAGACCCAGTACTTC CASSQALAGGSSVLETQYF